This TCR beta chain was recovered during a study of blood T cell repertoires in COVID-19. Overall study: Sources were T cells, B-cell-depleted T cells, or PBMCs; the material itself was cDNA or gDNA.

Participants had their cohort set by participant-reported clinical history. Trimming removed 4 bases from V and 8 bases from J, with 17 bases in between. The V gene's germline CDR1 is MNHEY and CDR2 SMNVEV (reference sequence). The CDR3 runs to 15 residues. The method was immunoSEQ multiplex PCR; TCRdb's version includes in-frame clones alone and lacks a portion of them. The repertoire has about 400,000 clones, roughly 90% of them found once; the top ten carry 2.5% to 3.5%. This sequence was found in a woman in her twenties or thirties who had recovered from COVID-19. The chain couples TRBV27 to TRBJ1-4; TRBD1 might be the D (6 bases). Sequenced material: PBMCs or T cells enriched from blood (not recorded which). The CDR3 coding sequence is TGTGCCAGCAGTTATCAAGGCAGGGGAGGGGAAAAACTGTTTTTT. It encodes CASSYQGRGGEKLFF.